Detailed here is one T cell receptor beta chain. The CDR3 consists of 13 residues. Trimming shortened V by 7 bases and J by 4 bases, and 12 bases separated the two germline ends. The germline gives CDR1 LNHDA, CDR2 SQIVND (reference sequence). The data are from a study of blood T cell repertoires in COVID-19. Across the study: PBMCs, B-cell-depleted T cells, or T cells were the source of the cDNA or gDNA that made up the material.

Data came from immunoSEQ multiplex PCR; TCRdb stores just in-frame clones and leaves some out. The repertoire holds roughly 160,000 clones, roughly 84% seen once, with roughly a tenth in the top ten. The sample comprised peripheral blood. The chain links TRBV19 to TRBJ2-3; D is ambiguous. This sequence was found in a man in his sixties or seventies with active or convalescent COVID-19. In DNA form, the CDR3 reads TGTGCCAGTACCCCGGGTTACTCAGATACGCAGTATTTT. Protein sequence: CASTPGYSDTQYF.